The 31 T cell receptor beta chains presented below share a single source sample, sequenced in a study of neurological immune-mediated disorders. TCRdb fed the 5' RACE reads into MiXCR, producing one record per CDR3 protein. The repertoire includes about 23,000 distinct CDR3 sequences, 10% to 15% of them detected once, and roughly 14% sits in the top ten. The specimen sequenced was PBMCs. The receptors stem from a woman aged 60 to 75 with HTLV-1-associated myelopathy (HAM/TSP).

The rearrangement uses TRBV7-7 and TRBJ1-4; 10 nucleotides match TRBD1. The length of the CDR3 is 15 residues. The germline V gene has CDR1 SSHAT and CDR2 FNYEAQ (reference sequence). The V and J ends lost 5 bases and 5 bases, in that order; junction bases with no gene match: 5. The CDR3 here is CASSPGTGENEKLFF. CDR3 DNA: TGTGCCAGCAGCCCGGGGACAGGGGAGAATGAAAAACTGTTTTTT. The full variable domain, with the rest looked up from reference TRBV7-7 and TRBJ1-4, is GAGVSQSPRYKVTKRGQDVTLRCDPISSHATLYWYQQALGQGPEFLTYFNYEAQPDKSGLPSDRFSAERPEGSISTLTIQRTEQRDSAMYRCASSPGTGENEKLFFGSGTQLSVL.

The chain has TRBV29-1 and TRBJ1-2; D is undetermined. The germline gives CDR1 SQVTM, CDR2 ANQGSEA. Between the trimmed V and J ends, which lost 0 bases and 4 bases, there was a span of 6 bases. CDR3 length: 12 residues. The CDR3 is CSVEEASYGYTF. CDR3 nucleotide sequence: TGCAGCGTTGAAGAGGCCAGCTATGGCTACACCTTC.

This clonotype showed up many times. The rearrangement uses TRBV7-8 and TRBJ2-5, with TRBD2 matching over 11 bases. V shed 3 bases, J shed 5 bases, and the junction held 8 bases outside the gene matches. The germline V gene has CDR1 SGHVS and CDR2 FQNEAQ. This CDR3 is 16 amino acids long. The CDR3 protein is CASSFFSGRAVETQYF. The CDR3 region has the DNA TGTGCCAGCAGCTTTTTTAGCGGGAGGGCCGTGGAGACCCAGTACTTC.

This clonotype was picked up a small number of times. The chain employs TRBV2 and TRBJ2-7; TRBD1 aligns across 7 bases. The CDR3 runs 16 residues. V lost 2 bases to trimming and J lost 0 bases; unmatched junction nucleotides: 7. Germline loops: CDR1 SNHLY, CDR2 FYNNEI. The CDR3: CASSEPRTGASYEQYF. For the CDR3, the DNA is TGTGCCAGCAGTGAACCCAGGACAGGAGCCTCCTACGAGCAGTACTTC.

This clonotype turned up a few times. The gene calls are TRBV5-8 and TRBJ2-5; possibly TRBD2 for D (6 bases). The V gene's germline CDR1 is SGHTS and CDR2 YDEGEE. V shed 1 base and J shed 1 base, with 8 bases lying between them. This CDR3 comprises 14 residues. The CDR3 region has the DNA TGTGCCAGCAGCTTGCCGGGGGTCCAAGAGACCCAGTACTTC. This sequence encodes CASSLPGVQETQYF.

This clonotype was observed many times. The chain is built from TRBV12-3 or TRBV12-4 and TRBJ1-2; D remains ambiguous. This CDR3 comprises 12 residues. Trimming pared 4 bases from V and 8 bases from J, leaving 11 bases between. The CDR3 loop is CASSSRTDGYTF. The DNA for the CDR3 is TGTGCCAGCAGTTCACGGACCGACGGCTACACCTTC.

This clonotype was counted at least ten times. CDR3 nucleotides: TGCGCCAGCAGCCAAGATTCGAGGGGAAGAGGTCGAGGCACAGATACGCAGTATTTT. This translates into CASSQDSRGRGRGTDTQYF. V gene TRBV4-1 combines with J gene TRBJ2-3; D may be TRBD1 or TRBD2 (5 bases each). Between the trimmed V and J ends, which lost 0 bases and 1 base, there was a span of 20 bases. Germline CDR1 and CDR2: MGHRA and YSYEKL. The CDR3 covers 19 residues.

This clonotype has ten or more counts. For the CDR3, the DNA is TGCGCCAGCAGCTCCGGGACAGGGCTTGATGGCTACACCTTC. Translated: CASSSGTGLDGYTF. The chain joins TRBV5-1 to TRBJ1-2; 9 bases agree with TRBD1. V was clipped by 3 bases and J by 6 bases; unmatched bases: 6. Germline values: CDR1 SGHRS, CDR2 YFSETQ. The CDR3 sequence is 14 residues long.

This clonotype was seen repeatedly, ten times or more. The genes are TRBV20-1 and TRBJ2-1; TRBD2 matches 16 bases. The CDR3 extends over 18 amino acids. The germline V gene encodes CDR1 DFQATT and CDR2 SNEGSKA (reference sequence). V lost 6 bases and J lost 9; bases outside the gene matches: 17. The CDR3 sequence is CSAQSGLAGGKWYGEQFF. DNA of the CDR3: TGCAGTGCCCAGTCGGGACTAGCGGGGGGGAAATGGTACGGTGAGCAGTTCTTC.

This clonotype was detected ten times or more. The J gene is TRBJ2-1, the V gene TRBV20-1, with 9 bases fitting TRBD2. V shed 7 bases, J shed 12 bases, and the junction held 7 bases outside the gene matches. Germline CDR1 reads DFQATT; CDR2 reads SNEGSKA (reference sequence). The CDR3 sequence is 11 residues long. In DNA form, the CDR3 reads TGCAGTGTTAGCGGGGGAATCGCGCAGTTCTTC. Its protein product is CSVSGGIAQFF.

The V and J genes are TRBV2 and TRBJ2-5; 10 positions agree with TRBD2. V shed 5 bases and J 2 bases; nucleotides not matched to a gene: 2. The CDR3 extends over 14 amino acids. From germline, CDR1 is SNHLY and CDR2 FYNNEI. The CDR3, as DNA: TGTGCCAGCAGTAGACTAGCGGGTCAAGAGACCCAGTACTTC. Translation gives CASSRLAGQETQYF.

This clonotype was counted at least ten times. The CDR3 sequence: CSSSGLAGRDNEQFF. As DNA, the CDR3 is TGCAGTTCCTCAGGACTAGCGGGAAGGGACAATGAGCAGTTCTTC. This chain connects TRBV20-1 to TRBJ2-1; TRBD2 matches 12 bases. CDR3 length: 15 amino acids. V dropped 8 bases and J dropped 5; count of bases not matched to a gene: 10. The V gene's germline CDR1 is DFQATT and CDR2 SNEGSKA (reference sequence).

This clonotype was observed at least ten times. This chain uses TRBV5-5 with TRBJ1-1; TRBD1 might be the D (6 bases). V dropped 3 bases and J dropped 1 base, with 10 bases sitting between them. The length of the CDR3 is 14 residues. Per germline, CDR1 SGHKS and CDR2 YYEKEE (reference sequence). The CDR3 region is CASSWGHTNTEAFF. CDR3 DNA: TGTGCCAGCAGCTGGGGACATACGAACACTGAAGCTTTCTTT.

This clonotype came up many times. J is TRBJ2-5 and V is TRBV4-1; the D gene is possibly TRBD2 (5 bases). Trimming left V 0 bases short and J 5 bases short, with 16 bases between. The germline gives CDR1 MGHRA, CDR2 YSYEKL. The CDR3 runs 16 residues. Here the CDR3 DNA reads TGCGCCAGCAGCCAAGATGTATACCGGGGATCGGAGACCCAGTACTTC. It is translated as CASSQDVYRGSETQYF.

This clonotype was picked up many times. V usage is TRBV5-5 and J usage is TRBJ2-3, with D hard to call. The V and J ends lost 4 bases and 6 bases respectively, with 18 bases between them. This CDR3 is 15 amino acids long. CDR1 is SGHKS and CDR2 is YYEKEE in the germline V gene (reference sequence). As DNA, the CDR3 is TGTGCCAGCAGCCCTCCTCTACCTGTTACGGATACGCAGTATTTT. It encodes CASSPPLPVTDTQYF. The complete variable domain, with remaining parts taken from reference TRBV5-5 and TRBJ2-3, reads DAGVTQSPTHLIKTRGQQVTLRCSPISGHKSVSWYQQVLGQGPQFIFQYYEKEERGRGNFPDRFSARQFPNYSSELNVNALLLGDSALYLCASSPPLPVTDTQYFGPGTRLTVL.

This clonotype was observed at least ten times. This chain uses TRBV20-1 with TRBJ2-1; 9 bases fit TRBD2. The CDR3 spans 16 residues. In germline, CDR1 is DFQATT, CDR2 SNEGSKA (reference sequence). J lost 1 base, V lost 2 bases, and 6 bases had no gene match. The CDR3 loop is CSARSRGGMSYNEQFF. The CDR3 DNA reads TGCAGTGCTAGATCGCGGGGGGGGATGTCCTACAATGAGCAGTTCTTC.

The sample holds many counts of this clonotype. V gene TRBV11-2 combines with J gene TRBJ2-7; tentatively, D is TRBD1 (5 bases). This CDR3 region has 14 residues. Trimming cost V 1 base and J 2 bases, with 9 bases left between them. The germline gives CDR1 SGHAT, CDR2 FQNNGV. This chain's CDR3 is CASSLAQGTYEQYF. The CDR3 DNA sequence: TGTGCCAGCAGCTTAGCCCAGGGAACCTACGAGCAGTACTTC.

This clonotype was seen once. The J gene is TRBJ2-7, the V gene TRBV5-1; D unresolved. The V end lost 2 bases, the J end lost 5 bases, and 17 bases lay between the germline ends. This CDR3 is built from 15 residues. Germline CDR1 reads SGHRS; CDR2 reads YFSETQ. In DNA, the CDR3 is TGCGCCAGCAGCTTACTACCAGGACCCCAGAACGAGCAGTACTTC. Protein: CASSLLPGPQNEQYF.

For this clonotype: One end of the junction does not line up with germline, which may come from a read error. The V and J genes are TRBV9 and TRBJ1-2; D not resolved. Germline CDR1 reads SGDLS; CDR2 reads YYNGEE. This CDR3 has 14 residues. The CDR3 here is CVSSGPWFNYGYTF. The CDR3 DNA reads TGTGTCAGCAGCGGTCCATGGTTTAACTATGGCTACACCTTC.

This clonotype was seen ten or more times. V usage is TRBV20-1 and J usage is TRBJ2-7, with 7 bases fitting TRBD1. Germline values: CDR1 DFQATT, CDR2 SNEGSKA (reference sequence). V lost 4 bases and J lost 5; bases outside the gene matches: 8. The CDR3 consists of 13 residues. CDR3 sequence reads: CSAISRGFDEQYF. DNA for the CDR3: TGCAGTGCTATATCCAGGGGGTTCGACGAGCAGTACTTC.

This clonotype was found many times. The chain has TRBV21-1 and TRBJ2-1; TRBD1, the table's D call, lacks a check against the DNA. TRBV21-1 counts as a pseudogene. The CDR3 totals 16 residues. The CDR3 is CASSKRGAGSYNEQFF. CDR3 DNA sequence: TGTGCCAGCAGCAAAAGGGGAGCGGGCTCCTACAATGAGCAGTTCTTC.

This clonotype was recorded at least ten times. The chain employs TRBV5-1 and TRBJ2-3, with TRBD2 matching over 9 bases. The germline gives CDR1 SGHRS, CDR2 YFSETQ. V dropped 4 bases and J dropped 4; count of bases not matched to a gene: 4. This CDR3 spans 14 amino acids. CDR3 DNA sequence: TGCGCCAGCAGCCCACTAGCGGGCGCAGATACGCAGTATTTT. Protein sequence: CASSPLAGADTQYF.

In its sample, this clonotype was seen many times. The chain links TRBV29-1 to TRBJ2-1, with 11 bases fitting TRBD2. Germline-derived CDR1 and CDR2 are SQVTM and ANQGSEA. The J segment lost 9 bases and the V segment lost 0 bases, leaving 7 bases of the junction unmatched. The CDR3 is 15 amino acids. This CDR3 reads CSVEDRLAGRGEQFF. CDR3 bases: TGCAGCGTTGAAGATCGACTAGCGGGGAGGGGTGAGCAGTTCTTC.

The chain joins TRBV29-1 to TRBJ2-2; no reliable D call. The germline gives CDR1 SQVTM, CDR2 ANQGSEA. The CDR3 is 12 residues long. The chain's CDR3 is CVLAENTGELFF. CDR3 nucleotide sequence: TGCGTCCTGGCAGAGAACACCGGGGAGCTGTTTTTT.

The V call is TRBV20-1, the J call TRBJ2-2; D remains ambiguous. This CDR3 contains 12 residues. V was pared by 0 bases and J by 6 bases, with 5 bases between. Germline values: CDR1 DFQATT, CDR2 SNEGSKA (reference sequence). This chain's CDR3 is CSARDWSGELFF. Written as DNA, the CDR3 is TGCAGTGCTAGAGACTGGTCCGGGGAGCTGTTTTTT.

In this sample, this clonotype turned up many times. Here the CDR3 DNA reads TGTGCCAGCAGCTTCCCCAATTCACCCCTCCACTTT. Protein: CASSFPNSPLHF. The gene calls are TRBV7-9 and TRBJ1-6; D gene ambiguous. Trimming took off 3 bases at V and 7 bases at J, with 4 bases between the two ends. The CDR3 has 12 amino acids. Germline lookup yields CDR1 SEHNR and CDR2 FQNEAQ (reference sequence).

This clonotype was counted many times. CDR3 residues: CSARDRWGGSTEAFF. In DNA, the CDR3 is TGCAGTGCTAGAGATCGATGGGGAGGGAGCACTGAAGCTTTCTTT. This chain joins TRBV20-1 and TRBJ1-1; D is unclear. Germline values: CDR1 DFQATT, CDR2 SNEGSKA (reference sequence). The CDR3 is 15 amino acids. V lost 0 bases, J lost 4 bases, and 15 bases lay in between.

By sample share, this clonotype is medium-sized. This chain links TRBV20-1 with TRBJ2-1; 9 bases are shared with TRBD2. This CDR3 region has 16 residues. Germline V lookup: CDR1 DFQATT, CDR2 SNEGSKA (reference sequence). J was trimmed by 2 bases and V by 1 base; bases with no gene match: 6. As DNA, the CDR3 is TGCAGTGCTAGAGTTCGGCGGGAGGGACCCTACAATGAGCAGTTCTTC. Its translation: CSARVRREGPYNEQFF.

This clonotype appeared many times. V and J are TRBV9 and TRBJ1-5, with 7 bases lining up with TRBD1. This CDR3 is 15 amino acids long. From germline, CDR1 is SGDLS and CDR2 YYNGEE. Trimming cost V 4 bases and J 5 bases; bases outside gene matches: 9. The CDR3 protein is CASSLTGTADQPQHF. The CDR3, as DNA: TGTGCCAGCAGCCTAACAGGGACAGCAGATCAGCCCCAGCATTTT.

In its sample, this clonotype was seen many times. J is TRBJ2-4 and V is TRBV7-2; no clear D gene. Germline V gene sequence: CDR1 SGHTA, CDR2 FQGNSA. The CDR3 is made up of 14 amino acids. Between the trimmed V and J ends, which lost 2 bases and 4 bases, there was a span of 9 bases. CDR3 in DNA: TGTGCCAGCAGCTTACAGGAATTGAAAAACATTCAGTACTTC. Amino acid sequence: CASSLQELKNIQYF.

This clonotype was seen many times. This chain links TRBV9 with TRBJ2-5; D gene ambiguous. CDR3 length: 13 amino acids. Germline-derived CDR1 and CDR2 are SGDLS and YYNGEE. Between the trimmed V and J ends, which lost 0 bases and 5 bases, there was a span of 8 bases. The CDR3 loop is CASSVEVGETQYF. DNA of the CDR3: TGTGCCAGCAGCGTAGAGGTCGGTGAGACCCAGTACTTC.